This TCR beta chain was documented in a study of T cells in localized non-small cell lung cancer. The CDR3 is made up of 14 amino acids. General study findings and limits: A denser population of T cells in blood accompanied longer overall survival. It remains possible that heterogeneity exists, since only one tumor region was sequenced. Paired adjacent lung recovered a median around 62 of the top 100 tumor clones. Clonality peaked in uninvolved adjacent lung rather than tumor.

In regard to this clone: What it binds is not known.

Generated by immunoSEQ multiplex PCR, the TCRdb table keeps only in-frame clones and is missing some. Of some 4,500 clones in the sample, more than 25% were seen once. This sequence originates from a man aged 40 to 70 with stage III squamous cell lung carcinoma. The chain employs TRBV7-5 and TRBJ2-3; TRBD2 reflects the table's D call only, with no check against the DNA. TRBV7-5 is a pseudogene segment. The sample was lung tumor tissue, taken before any cancer treatment. In DNA, the CDR3 is TGTGCCAGCAGCATGGGGACTAGCACAGATACGCAGTATTTT. It codes for CASSMGTSTDTQYF.